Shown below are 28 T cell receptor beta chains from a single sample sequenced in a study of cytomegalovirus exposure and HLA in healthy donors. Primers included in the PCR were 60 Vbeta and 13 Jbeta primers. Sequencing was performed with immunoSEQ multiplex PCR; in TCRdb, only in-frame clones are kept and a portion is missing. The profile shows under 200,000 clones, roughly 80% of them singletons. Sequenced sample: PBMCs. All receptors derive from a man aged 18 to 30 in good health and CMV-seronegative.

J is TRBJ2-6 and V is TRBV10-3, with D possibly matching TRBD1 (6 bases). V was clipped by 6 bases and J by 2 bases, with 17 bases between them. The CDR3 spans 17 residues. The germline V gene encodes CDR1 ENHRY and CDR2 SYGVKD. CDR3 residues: CAIRDRFVQAGANVLTF. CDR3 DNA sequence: TGTGCCATCAGAGACAGGTTTGTGCAAGCTGGGGCCAACGTCCTGACTTTC.

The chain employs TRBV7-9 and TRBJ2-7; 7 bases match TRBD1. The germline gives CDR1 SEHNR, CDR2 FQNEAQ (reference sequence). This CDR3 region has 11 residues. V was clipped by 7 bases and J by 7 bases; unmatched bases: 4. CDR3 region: CASTPGGEQYF. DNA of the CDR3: TGTGCCAGCACCCCAGGGGGTGAGCAGTACTTC. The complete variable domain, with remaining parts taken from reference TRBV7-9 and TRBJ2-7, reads DTGVSQNPRHKITKRGQNVTFRCDPISEHNRLYWYRQTLGQGPEFLTYFQNEAQLEKSRLLSDRFSAERPKGSFSTLEIQRTEQGDSAMYLCASTPGGEQYFGPGTRLTVT.

The CDR3 reads CAWGQASYEQYF. The CDR3 region has the DNA TGTGCCTGGGGACAGGCCTCCTACGAGCAGTACTTC. The V call is TRBV30, the J call TRBJ2-5, with 7 bases aligning to TRBD1. Near its end, the DNA agrees better with TRBJ2-7, so the J call may be wrong. The CDR3 sequence is 12 residues long. Per the germline V gene, CDR1 is GTSNPN and CDR2 is SVGIG (reference sequence).

This CDR3 reads CAWSGRVTEAFF. The CDR3 coding sequence is TGTGCCTGGAGTGGCAGGGTCACTGAAGCTTTCTTT. J is TRBJ1-1 and V is TRBV30; perhaps TRBD1 as D (5 bases). The ends were cut back, 1 base at V and 4 bases at J, with 7 bases in the middle. Per germline, CDR1 GTSNPN and CDR2 SVGIG (reference sequence). The CDR3 contains 12 residues.

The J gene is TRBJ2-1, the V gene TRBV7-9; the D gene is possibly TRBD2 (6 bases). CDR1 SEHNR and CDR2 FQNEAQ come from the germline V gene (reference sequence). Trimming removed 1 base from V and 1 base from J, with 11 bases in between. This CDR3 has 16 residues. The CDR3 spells CASSLEGGTSYNEQFF. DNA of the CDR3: TGTGCCAGCAGCTTAGAGGGCGGGACGTCCTACAATGAGCAGTTCTTC.

The CDR3 sequence is CASSDSGRAEEQFF. DNA of the CDR3: TGTGCCAGCAGCGACAGCGGGAGGGCCGAAGAGCAGTTCTTC. The V call is TRBV5-6, the J call TRBJ2-1; 10 bases are a match to TRBD2. V dropped 4 bases and J dropped 10; count of bases not matched to a gene: 8. Germline V gene sequence: CDR1 SGHDT, CDR2 YYEEEE. The CDR3 covers 14 residues.

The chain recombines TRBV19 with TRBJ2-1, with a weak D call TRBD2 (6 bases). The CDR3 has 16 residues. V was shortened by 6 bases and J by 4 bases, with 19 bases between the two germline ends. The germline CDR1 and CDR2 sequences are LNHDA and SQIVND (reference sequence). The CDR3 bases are TGTGCCAGTAGCCACATTCGGGCGGGGACTTACAATGAGCAGTTCTTC. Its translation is CASSHIRAGTYNEQFF.

The CDR3 sequence: CSTRDSSYNEQFF. CDR3 coding DNA: TGCAGCACCCGGGACTCCTCCTACAATGAGCAGTTCTTC. V usage is TRBV29-1 and J usage is TRBJ2-1; D possibly corresponds to TRBD2 (6 bases). The germline V and J ends were trimmed by 8 bases and 0 bases, with 11 bases remaining between them. This CDR3 spans 13 amino acids. Germline V lookup: CDR1 SQVTM, CDR2 ANQGSEA.

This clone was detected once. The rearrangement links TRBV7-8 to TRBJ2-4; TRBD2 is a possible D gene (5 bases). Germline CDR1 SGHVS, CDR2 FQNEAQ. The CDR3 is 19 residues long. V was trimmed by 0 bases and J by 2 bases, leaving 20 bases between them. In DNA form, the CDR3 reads TGTGCCAGCAGCTTAGCGCGATTTGGCCTAGCCGAAACCAAAAACATTCAGTACTTC. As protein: CASSLARFGLAETKNIQYF.

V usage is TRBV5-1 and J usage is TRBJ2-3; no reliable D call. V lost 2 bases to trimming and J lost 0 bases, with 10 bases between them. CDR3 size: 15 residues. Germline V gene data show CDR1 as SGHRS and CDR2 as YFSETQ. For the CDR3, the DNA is TGCGCCAGCAGCTTACGCGGATATAGCACAGATACGCAGTATTTT. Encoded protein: CASSLRGYSTDTQYF.

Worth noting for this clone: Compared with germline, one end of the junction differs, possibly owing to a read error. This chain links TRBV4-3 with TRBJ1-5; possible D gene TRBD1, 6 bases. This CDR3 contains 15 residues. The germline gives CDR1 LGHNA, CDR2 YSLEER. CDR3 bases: TGCGCCAGCGGCCAACACAGGGAAATCAATCAGCCCCAGCACTTT. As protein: CASGQHREINQPQHF.

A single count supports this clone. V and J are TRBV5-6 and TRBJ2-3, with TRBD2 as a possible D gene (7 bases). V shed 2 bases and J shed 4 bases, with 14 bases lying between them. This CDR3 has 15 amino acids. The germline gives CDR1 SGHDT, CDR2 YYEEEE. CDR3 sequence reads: CASSLGGGTADTQYF. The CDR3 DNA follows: TGTGCCAGCAGCTTAGGGGGGGGTACCGCAGATACGCAGTATTTT.

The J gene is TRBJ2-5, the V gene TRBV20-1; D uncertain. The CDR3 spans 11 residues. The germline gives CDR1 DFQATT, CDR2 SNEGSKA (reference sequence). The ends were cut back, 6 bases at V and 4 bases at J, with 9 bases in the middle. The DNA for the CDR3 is TGCAGTGCAAGGAGCCGAGAGACCCAGTACTTC. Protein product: CSARSRETQYF.

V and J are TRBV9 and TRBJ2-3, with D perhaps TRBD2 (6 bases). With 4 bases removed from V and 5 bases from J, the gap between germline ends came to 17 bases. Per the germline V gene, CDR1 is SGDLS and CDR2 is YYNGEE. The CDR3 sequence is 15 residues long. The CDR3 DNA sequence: TGTGCCAGCAGCCTGGGACTCTCAACGGGAGATACGCAGTATTTT. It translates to CASSLGLSTGDTQYF.

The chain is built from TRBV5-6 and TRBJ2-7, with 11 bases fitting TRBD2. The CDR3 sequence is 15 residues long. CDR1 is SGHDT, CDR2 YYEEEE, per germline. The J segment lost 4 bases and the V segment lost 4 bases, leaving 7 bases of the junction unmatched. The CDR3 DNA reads TGTGCCAGCAGCGGGACTAGCGGCCTTCGGTACGAGCAGTACTTC. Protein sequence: CASSGTSGLRYEQYF.

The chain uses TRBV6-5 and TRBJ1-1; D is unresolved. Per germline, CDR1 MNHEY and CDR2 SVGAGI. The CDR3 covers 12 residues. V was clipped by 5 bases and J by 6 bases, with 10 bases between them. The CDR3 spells CASSLLPPEAFF. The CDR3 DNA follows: TGTGCCAGCAGTCTACTCCCCCCTGAAGCTTTCTTT.

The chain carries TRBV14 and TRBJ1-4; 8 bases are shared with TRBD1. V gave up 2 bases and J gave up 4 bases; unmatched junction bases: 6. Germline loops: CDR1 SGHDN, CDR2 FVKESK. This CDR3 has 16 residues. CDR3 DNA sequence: TGTGCCAGCAGCCAATTCAACAGGGGGTTTAATGAAAAACTGTTTTTT. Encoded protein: CASSQFNRGFNEKLFF.

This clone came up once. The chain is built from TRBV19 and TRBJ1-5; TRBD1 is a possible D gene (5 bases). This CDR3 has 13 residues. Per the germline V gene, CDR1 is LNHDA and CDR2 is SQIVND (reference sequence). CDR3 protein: CAVGTGGQRPQHF. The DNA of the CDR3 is TGTGCTGTGGGGACCGGGGGTCAAAGGCCCCAGCATTTT.

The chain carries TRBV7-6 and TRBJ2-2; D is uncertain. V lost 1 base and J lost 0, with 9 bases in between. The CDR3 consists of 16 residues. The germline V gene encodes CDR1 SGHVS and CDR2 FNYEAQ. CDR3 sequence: CASSLVSRPNTGELFF. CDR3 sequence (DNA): TGTGCCAGCAGCTTAGTATCGCGGCCGAACACCGGGGAGCTGTTTTTT.

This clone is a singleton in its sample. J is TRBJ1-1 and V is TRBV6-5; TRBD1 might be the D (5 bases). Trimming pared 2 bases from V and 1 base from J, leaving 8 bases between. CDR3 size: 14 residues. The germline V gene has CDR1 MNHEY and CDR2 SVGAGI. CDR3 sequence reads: CASSYRGPNTEAFF. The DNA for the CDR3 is TGTGCCAGCAGTTACAGGGGCCCGAACACTGAAGCTTTCTTT.

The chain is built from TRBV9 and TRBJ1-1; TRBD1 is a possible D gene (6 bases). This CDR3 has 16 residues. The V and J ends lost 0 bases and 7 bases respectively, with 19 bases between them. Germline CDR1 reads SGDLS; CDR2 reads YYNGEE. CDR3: CASSVGRGGDIDEAFF. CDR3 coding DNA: TGTGCCAGCAGCGTAGGAAGGGGGGGAGACATTGATGAAGCTTTCTTT.

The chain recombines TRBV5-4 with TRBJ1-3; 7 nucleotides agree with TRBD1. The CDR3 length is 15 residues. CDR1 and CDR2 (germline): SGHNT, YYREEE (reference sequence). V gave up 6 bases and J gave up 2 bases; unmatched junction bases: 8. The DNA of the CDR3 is TGTGCCAGCACTAGAACAGGGGTGACTGGAAACACCATATATTTT. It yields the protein CASTRTGVTGNTIYF.

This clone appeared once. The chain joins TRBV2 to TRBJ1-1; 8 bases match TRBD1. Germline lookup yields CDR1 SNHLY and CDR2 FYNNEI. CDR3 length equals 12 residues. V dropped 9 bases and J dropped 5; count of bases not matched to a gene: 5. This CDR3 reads CASLTGGTEAFF. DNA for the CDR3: TGTGCCAGTTTAACAGGGGGAACTGAAGCTTTCTTT.

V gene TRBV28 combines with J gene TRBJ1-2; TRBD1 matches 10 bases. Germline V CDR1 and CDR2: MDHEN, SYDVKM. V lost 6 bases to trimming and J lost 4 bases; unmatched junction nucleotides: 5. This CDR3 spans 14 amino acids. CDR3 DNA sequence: TGTGCCAGCAGCCACGGGGACAGGGGCTATGGCTACACCTTC. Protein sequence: CASSHGDRGYGYTF.

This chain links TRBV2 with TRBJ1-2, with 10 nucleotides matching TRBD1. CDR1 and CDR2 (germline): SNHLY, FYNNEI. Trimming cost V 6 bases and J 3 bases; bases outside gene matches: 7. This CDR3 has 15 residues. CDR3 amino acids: CASRSPGTGDYGYTF. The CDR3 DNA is TGTGCCAGCAGAAGTCCCGGGACAGGGGACTATGGCTACACCTTC.

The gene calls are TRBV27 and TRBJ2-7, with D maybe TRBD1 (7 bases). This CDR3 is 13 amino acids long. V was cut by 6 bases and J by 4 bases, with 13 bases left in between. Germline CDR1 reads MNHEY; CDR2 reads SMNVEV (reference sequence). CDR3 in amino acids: CASRVTGTYEQYF. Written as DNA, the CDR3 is TGTGCCAGCAGGGTGACAGGGACTTACGAGCAGTACTTC.

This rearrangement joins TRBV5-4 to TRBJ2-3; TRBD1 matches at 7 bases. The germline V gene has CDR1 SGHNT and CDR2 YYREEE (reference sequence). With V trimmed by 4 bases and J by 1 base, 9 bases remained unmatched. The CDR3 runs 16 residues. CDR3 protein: CASSPGRQGGTDTQYF. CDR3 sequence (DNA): TGTGCCAGCAGCCCTGGCAGGCAGGGGGGCACAGATACGCAGTATTTT.

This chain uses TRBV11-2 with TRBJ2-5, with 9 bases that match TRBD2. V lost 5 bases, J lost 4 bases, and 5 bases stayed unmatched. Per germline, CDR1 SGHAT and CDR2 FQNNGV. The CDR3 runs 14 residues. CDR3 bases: TGTGCCAGCAGCATGTGGACTAGCGTAGAGACCCAGTACTTC. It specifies CASSMWTSVETQYF.